This T cell receptor (beta chain) stems from a study of vaccination and CD4 T cells after COVID-19. Study-wide context: Convalescent persons amounted to six males plus four females, two of whom were Hispanic. Following dose two, a median 72 days (range 14 to 241) passed before post-vaccine samples were taken. General study results and limits: It was observed that, in convalescent patients, a median approximately 86% of reactive clones arose only post-vaccination.

This sample's time point: late sampling 161 to 241 days after vaccination in three convalescent patients. This sample's treatment: approximately 11-day PBMC culture with coronavirus spike peptide pools or control peptides (ViraFEST assay). Scientists ran DNA taken from cultured CD4+ T cells through the Oncomine TCR Beta short-read assay for sequencing. TCRdb reprocessed the PCR reads with MiXCR, giving one entry per CDR3 protein. The profile shows roughly 19,000 distinct CDR3 sequences, about 45% of them singletons. Note on this clonotype: Its antigen is unknown.

The J segment lost 5 bases and the V segment lost 3 bases, leaving 13 bases of the junction unmatched. CDR1 and CDR2 from the germline V gene are DFQATT and SNEGSKA (reference sequence). The CDR3 contains 15 residues. The rearrangement uses TRBV20-1 and TRBJ2-7, with 7 bases lining up with TRBD1. The sequenced sample was CD4+ T cells from blood, cultured in vitro, obtained about 7 months after SARS-CoV-2 vaccination. This TCR was recovered from a human donor who had recovered from COVID-19. The CDR3 DNA reads as TGCAGTGCTAGGCCCATGACAGGGCCTAGCAACGAGCAGTACTTC. Its translation is CSARPMTGPSNEQYF.